This entry features one TCR beta chain sequence. Its antigen is still unknown. The isolated RNA, all of it, was reverse transcribed, so expressed TCRB transcripts were what got sequenced. Sequencing was performed with immunoSEQ multiplex PCR; in TCRdb, only in-frame clones are kept and a portion is missing. The sample has 150,000 to 190,000 clones; 11% are singletons. The sample belongs to a study of beta chain features in type 1 diabetes. The study's findings and limits: Insertions were fewer and deletions more numerous at VDJ junctions in type 1 diabetes patients.

The sequence was obtained from a man aged 18 to 30 in good health. The specimen was central memory CD4+ T cells from blood.

The CDR3 region is CASSPSRANEKLFF. CDR3 DNA sequence: TGTGCCAGCTCACCGAGCCGGGCTAATGAAAAACTGTTTTTT. V usage is TRBV18 and J usage is TRBJ1-4, with D hard to call. CDR3 size: 14 residues. Germline CDR1 reads KGHSH; CDR2 reads LQKENI. Trimming pared 3 bases from V and 3 bases from J, leaving 8 bases between.